The 25 T cell receptor delta chains below come from one sample, sequenced in a study of γδ T cells in repeated Plasmodium falciparum infection. TCRdb reapplied CATT to the multiplex PCR reads. The data show 75,000 to 100,000 delta-chain clones, with 1.4% seen just once and just under 9% held by the top ten. Bulk repertoires came from Vgamma9/Vdelta2+ or Vdelta2-negative gammadelta T cells flow-sorted from PBMC. Material for sequencing was gamma-delta T cells from blood. Receptors originate from a pool of human donors (malaria-infected and uninfected, not separated).

This clone turned up a few times. The protein in TCRdb stems from a much larger clone and differs at residue 13 from this DNA's translation, likely a read error; here the protein is translated from the DNA. The rearrangement uses TRDV1 and TRDJ1, with D possibly matching TRDD3 (5 bases). The CDR3 is 19 amino acids. Germline CDR1 is TSWWSYY and CDR2 is QGS. The chain's CDR3 is CALGETWGPSGKCTDKLIF. The CDR3 DNA reads as TGTGCCCTTGGGGAAACGTGGGGTCCCTCAGGGAAGTGCACCGATAAACTCATCTTT.

This clone was found a few times. Since a far larger clone is one base different, this is likely a read error. Other nucleotide sequences in the sample specify the same CDR3. The chain couples TRDV1 to TRDJ1, with D tentatively TRDD2 (7 bases). Here the J gene was assigned by germline matching of the DNA, as TCRdb has none. This CDR3 spans 19 amino acids. Trimming removed 8 bases from V and 3 bases from J, with 31 bases in between. Germline lookup yields CDR1 TSWWSYY and CDR2 QGS. The CDR3 protein is CALSSFLGWGIHSSDKLIF. The DNA of the CDR3 is TGTGCTCTTTCTTCCTTCCTCGGCTGGGGAATACATAGTTCCGATAAACTCATCTTT.

This clone showed up just a few times. The amino acid sequence in TCRdb belongs to a much larger clone and departs from this DNA's translation at residue 25, likely a sequencing read error; the sequence shown is translated from the DNA. The genes are TRDV1 and TRDJ1; 12 bases line up with TRDD3. The CDR3 covers 26 residues. From germline, CDR1 is TSWWSYY and CDR2 QGS. In DNA form, the CDR3 reads TGTGCTCTTGGGAACAACCCGCCTTCCTACCTAATCTGGGGGATACGCGAGAATGGGGAAACCGATAAACTCACCTTT. Translated: CALGNNPPSYLIWGIRENGETDKLTF.

With respect to this clone: The identical CDR3 is also encoded by other nucleotide sequences in the sample. The chain has TRDV1 and TRDJ1; tentatively, D is TRDD2 (6 bases). The V end was cut by 1 base, the J end by 0 bases, with 30 bases between. This CDR3 is built from 22 residues. In germline, CDR1 is TSWWSYY, CDR2 QGS. CDR3 sequence (DNA): TGTGCTCTTGGGGAACGACCTGACCCCCTTCCGAAGGGTATACGATACACCGATAAACTCATCTTT. Translating it yields CALGERPDPLPKGIRYTDKLIF.

As regards this clone: A far larger clone is off by one base, so a read error is likely. Other DNA variants within this sample encode the same CDR3. The chain has TRDV2 and TRDJ2; 7 bases map to TRDD3. TCRdb records no J gene; here it was assigned by comparing the DNA to germline. Germline loops: CDR1 GEAIGNYY, CDR2 EKD. The CDR3 totals 16 residues. As DNA, the CDR3 is TGTGCCTGTGACACCGTTGGGGGAGCTTTGACGGCACAACTCTTCTTT. Protein sequence: CACDTVGGALTAQLFF.

This clone has just a few counts. The likely explanation is a read error, given a far larger clone one base away. Other DNA sequences in this sample translate to the same CDR3. This chain uses TRDV1 with TRDJ1; D is undetermined. The CDR3 is made up of 17 amino acids. Germline-derived CDR1 and CDR2 are TSWWSYY and QGS. CDR3 nucleotides: TGTGCTCTTGGGGAACGCAAGGGAGCCCAGTACACCGATAAGCTCATCTTT. As protein: CALGERKGAQYTDKLIF.

This clone was seen at least ten times. This likely reflects a read error, since a far larger clone is one base away. This sample also contains other DNA sequences that code for the same CDR3. The CDR3 here is CALGETRYWGIYSHTDKLIF. The CDR3 region has the DNA TGTGCTCTTGGGGAAACCCGATATTGGGGGATATATTCCCATACCGATAAACTCATCTTT. This chain links TRDV1 with TRDJ1; 9 nucleotides agree with TRDD3. This CDR3 contains 20 residues. The junction had 18 bases not matched to a gene; V was cut back by 2 bases and J by 2 bases. The V gene's germline CDR1 is TSWWSYY and CDR2 QGS.

As for this clone: The protein in TCRdb stems from a much larger clone and differs at residue 3 from this DNA's translation, likely a read error; here the protein is translated from the DNA. The chain combines TRDV1 with TRDJ1, with 9 bases aligning to TRDD3. TCRdb offers no J gene call, so here the DNA was matched to germline to obtain one. This CDR3 is built from 19 residues. Germline CDR1 is TSWWSYY and CDR2 is QGS. The DNA for the CDR3 is TGTGCTCCTGGGGAAAGAAGTGAGGGGATACGCGGGAGGGCCGATAAACTCATCTTT. Its protein product is CAPGERSEGIRGRADKLIF.

This clone was seen only a few times. The protein given by TCRdb reflects a much larger clone and differs at residue 8 from this DNA's translation, likely from a read error; the protein shown is the DNA's translation. The chain combines TRDV1 with TRDJ1, with 7 bases identical to TRDD3. J lost 0 bases, V lost 0 bases, and 19 bases had no gene match. Germline V gene data show CDR1 as TSWWSYY and CDR2 as QGS. The CDR3 totals 21 residues. CDR3 sequence reads: CALGELKILSTWGEYTDKLIF. CDR3 sequence (DNA): TGTGCTCTTGGGGAACTGAAAATTCTGTCCACCTGGGGGGAATACACCGATAAACTCATCTTT.

As for this clone: This DNA's translation and the protein TCRdb lists, from a much larger clone, do not match at residue 3, likely due to a read error; the protein shown is translated from the DNA. This chain links TRDV2 with TRDJ1; 11 bases agree with TRDD3. The J gene comes from matching the DNA to germline here; TCRdb lacks it. The CDR3 runs 19 residues. Germline V gives CDR1 GEAIGNYY, CDR2 EKD. The CDR3 protein is CARDLVGDTRIKGTDKLIF. CDR3 DNA sequence: TGTGCCCGTGACCTAGTGGGGGATACGCGTATTAAAGGCACCGATAAACTCATCTTT.

For this clone: This is likely an artifact of a read error, given a far larger clone one base away. Other DNA sequences in the sample encode the same CDR3. This chain connects TRDV2 to TRDJ1; 9 bases line up with TRDD3. Here the J gene came from matching the DNA to germline, since TCRdb omits it. Germline CDR1 is GEAIGNYY and CDR2 is EKD. This CDR3 is built from 15 residues. V lost 4 bases to trimming and J lost 8 bases; unmatched junction nucleotides: 13. CDR3 bases: TGTGCCTGTGATCCACTGGGGGAGGTGGTCGACAAACTCATCTTT. Its protein product is CACDPLGEVVDKLIF.

On this clone: TCRdb has a much larger clone's protein, which differs at residue 5 from the translation of this DNA, likely because of a read error; what is shown is the protein translated from the DNA. The rearrangement uses TRDV3 and TRDJ1; 8 nucleotides align to TRDD3. The CDR3 has 16 residues. Germline trimming cut 4 bases from V and 0 bases from J; bases unmatched to any gene: 13. From germline, CDR1 is TVYSNPD and CDR2 GDNSRS (reference sequence). The CDR3, as DNA: TGTGCCTGTTCTTGTGGGATACGCCGGTACACCGATAAACTCATCTTT. Translated, it gives CACSCGIRRYTDKLIF. The variable domain in full, completed from reference TRDV3 and TRDJ1, reads CDKVTQSSPDQTVASGSEVVLLCTYDTVYSNPDLFWYRIRPDYSFQFVFYGDNSRSEGADFTQGRFSVKHILTQKAFHLVISPVRTEDSATYYCACSCGIRRYTDKLIFGKGTRVTVEP.

Details on this clone: TCRdb attributes to this sequence the protein of a much larger clone, which differs from the DNA translation at residue 15; a read error is likely, and the protein displayed is translated from the DNA. The chain couples TRDV1 to TRDJ2; TRDD3 agrees at 9 bases. No J gene is reported in TCRdb; it was inferred here by comparing the DNA with germline. CDR1 and CDR2 (germline): TSWWSYY, QGS. CDR3 size: 19 residues. DNA for the CDR3: TGTGCCTGTTCCTACGTAGGGTATAGGGGATACGGCACCACAGTACAACTCTTCTTT. Its protein product is CACSYVGYRGYGTTVQLFF.

About this clone itself: The TCRdb record carries a much larger clone's protein, which differs from this DNA's translation at residue 11; a read error is the likely cause, and the protein listed here is the DNA translation. The chain is built from TRDV2 and TRDJ1; D is uncertain. Here the J gene was assigned by germline matching of the DNA, as TCRdb has none. CDR1 is GEAIGNYY and CDR2 is EKD in the germline V gene. Trimming removed 3 bases from V and 2 bases from J, with 18 bases in between. CDR3 length equals 16 residues. The CDR3 sequence is CACDPIGITLTDKLIF. The CDR3 nucleotides are TGTGCCTGTGACCCAATTGGAATCACTTTGACCGATAAACTCATCTTT.

This clone has just a few counts. A far larger clone is off by one base, so a read error is likely. The same CDR3 is also encoded by other DNA sequences in this sample. The chain recombines TRDV3 with TRDJ1; D unclear. CDR3 size: 15 residues. The germline CDR1 and CDR2 sequences are TVYSNPD and GDNSRS (reference sequence). Trimming stripped 2 bases from V and 0 bases from J, with 16 bases between. The CDR3, as DNA: TGTGCCTTTCCGGGCGACAATTACTACACCGATAAACTCATCTTT. This gives the protein CAFPGDNYYTDKLIF.

About this clone itself: This likely traces to a read error, being one base from a far larger clone. This sample also contains other DNA sequences that code for the same CDR3. The V gene corresponds to TRDV2; no J gene was called. This CDR3 contains 16 residues. Germline CDR1 is GEAIGNYY and CDR2 is EKD. CDR3 residues: CACHTVTISGTDKLIF. CDR3 nucleotide sequence: TGTGCCTGTCATACGGTTACCATCTCTGGCACCGATAAACTCATCTTC.

Regarding this clone: The protein recorded in TCRdb matches a much larger clone and deviates from this DNA's translation at residue 3, suggesting a read error; the protein here is obtained by translating the DNA. The gene calls are TRDV1 and TRDJ3; D is possibly TRDD3 (6 bases). The J gene comes from matching the DNA to germline here; TCRdb lacks it. The CDR3 sequence is 17 residues long. The germline V gene encodes CDR1 TSWWSYY and CDR2 QGS. This CDR3 is CAPGENLLSWDTRQMFF. The CDR3 DNA reads as TGTGCTCCTGGGGAAAACCTCCTCTCCTGGGACACCCGACAGATGTTTTTC.

As to this clone: TCRdb has a much larger clone's protein, which differs at residue 5 from the translation of this DNA, likely because of a read error; what is shown is the protein translated from the DNA. The chain links TRDV1 to TRDJ1; TRDD3 aligns across 10 bases. Here the J gene was assigned by germline matching of the DNA, as TCRdb has none. J was trimmed by 0 bases and V by 5 bases; bases with no gene match: 15. This CDR3 region has 19 residues. Germline V gives CDR1 TSWWSYY, CDR2 QGS. As DNA, the CDR3 is TGTGCTCTTGGGCCCCCAGGGGGATACGGTCCTCCGTACACCGATAAACTCATCTTT. It encodes CALGPPGGYGPPYTDKLIF.

For this clone: The protein held in TCRdb is that of a much larger clone and does not match this DNA's translation at residue 13, likely because of a read error; the protein shown is translated from the DNA. The chain joins TRDV2 to TRDJ1; 8 bases map to TRDD3. CDR3 length: 18 residues. CDR1 and CDR2 (germline): GEAIGNYY, EKD. The junction had 20 bases not matched to a gene; V was cut back by 4 bases and J by 5 bases. Here the CDR3 reads CACEGIREGKASLDKLIF. DNA for the CDR3: TGTGCCTGTGAAGGGATACGCGAAGGGAAAGCATCCCTAGATAAACTCATCTTT.

This clone was recorded at least ten times. TCRdb records a much larger clone's protein for this DNA, with a difference at residue 9 that likely arises from a read error; the protein given is the translation of the DNA. CDR3 sequence (DNA): TGTGCTCTTGGGGAACTGTCCTACTGTGGGACCCCCTATAGTAAACTCATCTTT. Encoded protein: CALGELSYCGTPYSKLIF. The genes are TRDV1 and TRDJ1, with TRDD2 as a possible D gene (6 bases). The J gene, left out of TCRdb, was set here by checking the DNA against germline. The V end was cut by 0 bases, the J end by 7 bases, with 24 bases between. The length of the CDR3 is 18 residues. Per the germline V gene, CDR1 is TSWWSYY and CDR2 is QGS.

The sample holds a few counts of this clone. This probably arose from a read error, given a far larger clone one base away. Other DNA sequences of this sample code for an identical CDR3. This chain joins TRDV2 and TRDJ1; possibly TRDD3 for D (6 bases). The J gene, not given by TCRdb, was assigned here from a germline match of the nucleotide sequence. This CDR3 is built from 15 residues. Deletions cut 0 bases from V and 2 bases from J, with 12 bases between. Germline CDR1 is GEAIGNYY and CDR2 is EKD. The DNA of the CDR3 is TGTGCCTGTGACACCGTGGGGGGCTATACCGATAAACTCATCTTT. It yields the protein CACDTVGGYTDKLIF.

This clone was counted ten times or more. The V call is TRDV1, the J call TRDJ1; no reliable D call. The CDR3 spans 18 residues. Between the trimmed V and J ends, which lost 3 bases and 2 bases, there was a span of 22 bases. Per the germline V gene, CDR1 is TSWWSYY and CDR2 is QGS. CDR3 in amino acids: CALGDIFPPVSLTDKLIF. The CDR3 DNA is TGTGCTCTTGGGGACATATTTCCCCCGGTATCCTTAACCGATAAACTCATCTTT.

About this clone: This likely traces to a read error, being one base from a far larger clone. This sample also contains other DNA sequences that code for the same CDR3. The chain uses TRDV2 and TRDJ1, with 11 nucleotides matching TRDD3. The J gene was not available in TCRdb and was assigned here by matching the DNA to germline segments. Germline values: CDR1 GEAIGNYY, CDR2 EKD. This CDR3 region has 19 residues. The CDR3 loop is CACDTVGGYAAPYTDKLIF. The CDR3 DNA is TGTGCCTGTGACACCGTTGGGGGATACGCTGCACCGTACACCGACAAACTCATCTTT.

Points on this clone: The protein TCRdb gives is from a much larger clone and does not agree with this DNA's translation at residue 11, likely a read error; the protein shown here comes from the DNA. The V gene was identified as TRDV1, while no J gene was called; the D segment call TRDD2 is taken from the table without a DNA check. The germline V gene has CDR1 TSWWSYY and CDR2 QGS. The CDR3 runs 15 residues. For the CDR3, the DNA is TGTGCTCTTGGGCCGCCGCCTTCCTATAGTGCTGGGGTCATCTTT. Its protein product is CALGPPPSYSAGVIF.

This clone was seen ten or more times. The TCRdb record carries a much larger clone's protein, which differs from this DNA's translation at residue 13; a read error is the likely cause, and the protein listed here is the DNA translation. This same CDR3 is encoded by further DNA sequences in the sample. The J gene has no call, while the V gene is TRDV2; the tabulated D call, TRDD3, remains unverified against the DNA. This CDR3 has 15 amino acids. CDR1 GEAIGNYY and CDR2 EKD come from the germline V gene. In nucleotides, the CDR3 is TGTGCCTGTGACACCGTGGGGGATTTGACAGCACAACCCTTCTTT. Translation gives CACDTVGDLTAQPFF.